These T cell receptor beta chains were read from a single sample in a study of blood T cell repertoires in COVID-19. Produced via immunoSEQ multiplex PCR; TCRdb's table is partial and in-frame only. This sample has a few hundred thousand clones, with about 87% found just once. Input material: peripheral blood. These receptors were taken from a woman in her twenties or thirties with COVID-19, enrolled during active disease. Both conserved end residues are part of each CDR3. D genes are given only for firm matches. Not all rows give a size; the values are once, few, many and, for expanded clones, a class.

len	abundance	v_gene	j_gene	d_gene	CDR3aa	CDR3nt
14	once	TRBV27	TRBJ2-3	NA	CASSLTSTVDTQYF	TGTGCCAGCAGTTTAACCTCGACTGTGGATACGCAGTATTTT
15	NA	TRBV5-1	TRBJ2-2	NA	CASSLDWGLAGELFF	TGCGCCAGCAGCTTGGATTGGGGGCTAGCCGGGGAGCTGTTTTTT
14	NA	TRBV10-1	TRBJ2-1	TRBD2	CASSVAGGRNEQFF	TGCGCCAGCAGTGTCGCGGGAGGGCGCAATGAGCAGTTCTTC
14	NA	TRBV11-3	TRBJ2-7	NA	CASSGGQPPYEQYF	TGTGCCAGCAGCGGCGGACAGCCCCCCTACGAGCAGTACTTC
15	NA	TRBV11-1	TRBJ1-1	TRBD1	CASSTGTGMNTEAFF	TGTGCCAGCAGCACCGGGACAGGCATGAACACTGAAGCTTTCTTT
14	NA	TRBV28	TRBJ2-2	NA	CASSFWREGGELFF	TGTGCCAGCAGTTTTTGGAGAGAAGGCGGGGAGCTGTTTTTT
17	NA	TRBV7-6	TRBJ2-1	TRBD2	CASSSSLAGGSYNEQFF	TGTGCCAGCAGCTCCTCTTTAGCGGGAGGGTCCTACAATGAGCAGTTCTTC
14	once	TRBV5-1	TRBJ1-2	NA	CASSLTWGVGGYTF	TGCGCCAGCAGCCTAACCTGGGGGGTTGGTGGCTACACCTTC
13	NA	TRBV5-8	TRBJ1-2	NA	CASSLRREYGYTF	TGTGCCAGCAGCTTGAGGAGGGAATATGGCTACACCTTC
14	once	TRBV2	TRBJ2-5	TRBD2	CASKTLAGRETQYF	TGTGCCAGCAAAACTTTAGCGGGCCGTGAGACCCAGTACTTC
15	NA	TRBV25-1	TRBJ2-7	TRBD2	CASSERLAETYEQYF	TGTGCCAGCAGTGAACGACTAGCGGAGACCTACGAGCAGTACTTC
14	NA	TRBV5-1	TRBJ1-3	NA	CASSLEAGGNTIYF	TGCGCCAGCAGCTTGGAGGCAGGGGGAAACACCATATATTTT
12	NA	TRBV6-5	TRBJ2-7	NA	CASSSDSERQYF	TGTGCCAGCAGCTCAGACTCGGAACGGCAGTACTTC
14	few	TRBV6-2/TRBV6-3	TRBJ2-7	NA	CASSNFGSSYEQYF	TGTGCCAGCAGTAACTTCGGGTCCTCCTACGAGCAGTACTTC
15	NA	TRBV18	TRBJ2-2	TRBD2	CASRGLAGNTGELFF	TGTGCCAGCCGAGGACTAGCGGGCAACACCGGGGAGCTGTTTTTT
17	NA	TRBV5-1	TRBJ2-5	NA	CASSLGGGRGSQETQYF	TGCGCCAGCAGCTTGGGGGGAGGCCGGGGATCACAAGAGACCCAGTACTTC
15	NA	TRBV18	TRBJ2-5	TRBD1	CASSRGTGRFETQYF	TGTGCCAGCTCACGAGGGACAGGGAGGTTCGAGACCCAGTACTTC
13	NA	TRBV4-3	TRBJ1-1	NA	CASSQSDNTEAFF	TGCGCCAGCAGCCAATCAGATAACACTGAAGCTTTCTTT
15	NA	TRBV13	TRBJ2-7	TRBD2	CASSLGGSLSYEQYF	TGTGCCAGCAGCTTGGGCGGGAGCCTCTCCTACGAGCAGTACTTC
15	NA	TRBV9	TRBJ2-5	NA	CASSVEPRGEETQYF	TGTGCCAGCAGCGTAGAACCGCGGGGTGAGGAGACCCAGTACTTC
16	NA	TRBV5-1	TRBJ2-7	NA	CASSPYSAGGHHEQYF	TGCGCCAGCAGCCCCTACTCCGCAGGAGGGCATCACGAGCAGTACTTC
13	NA	TRBV6-1	TRBJ1-1	NA	CASSEARGRKAFF	TGTGCCAGCAGTGAAGCAAGGGGCAGGAAAGCTTTCTTT
15	NA	TRBV10-3	TRBJ1-2	NA	CAISGLTGVRYGYTF	TGTGCCATCAGTGGCTTGACAGGCGTCAGATATGGCTACACCTTC
14	NA	TRBV7-9	TRBJ2-7	TRBD1	CASSRTGTSYEQYF	TGTGCCAGCAGTCGGACAGGGACATCCTACGAGCAGTACTTC
12	NA	TRBV6-5	TRBJ2-7	NA	CASRQTVTEQYF	TGTGCCAGCAGACAGACAGTCACCGAGCAGTACTTC
14	NA	TRBV9	TRBJ2-7	TRBD1	CASSARDRVYEQYF	TGTGCCAGCAGTGCCCGGGACAGGGTCTACGAGCAGTACTTC
15	NA	TRBV19	TRBJ1-1	TRBD1	CASSGDRGMSAEAFF	TGTGCCAGTAGTGGCGACAGGGGGATGTCAGCTGAAGCTTTCTTT
14	NA	TRBV5-1	TRBJ2-1	NA	CASSFRFLGDEQFF	TGCGCCAGCAGCTTCAGGTTTCTAGGGGATGAGCAGTTCTTC
15	NA	TRBV7-9	TRBJ2-1	TRBD2	CASSLPLAGDNEQFF	TGTGCCAGCAGCTTACCGCTAGCGGGAGACAATGAGCAGTTCTTC
15	NA	TRBV5-5	TRBJ2-3	NA	CASSRNPRGTDTQYF	TGTGCCAGCAGCCGCAACCCCCGGGGAACAGATACGCAGTATTTT
14	NA	TRBV19	TRBJ1-1	TRBD1	CASTQGGMNTEAFF	TGTGCCAGTACCCAGGGGGGCATGAACACTGAAGCTTTCTTT